Following are 20 T cell receptor beta chains from one sample sequenced in a study of siplizumab effects on memory and regulatory T cells (dated by TCRdb to about 2019). Library creation used the immunoSEQ multiplex PCR assay. The source is immuneACCESS, and TCRdb retained only in-frame sequences with V and J called. Part of the clones is not carried over; for the studies checked, unresolved V genes explain less than half of this, and the remainder is unexplained. Present in this sample are roughly 75,000 clones, 85% to 95% of which were seen just once. The ten largest clones add up to roughly 4.7% of the sample. The specimen was CD8+ T cells sorted from blood. These receptors all come from a human donor in good health.

CDR3 amino acids: CASSIAFEAFF. As DNA, the CDR3 is TGTGCCAGTAGTATAGCATTTGAAGCTTTCTTT. The chain joins TRBV19 to TRBJ1-1; D remains ambiguous. The CDR3 runs 11 residues. CDR1 is LNHDA, CDR2 SQIVND, per germline (reference sequence). The germline V and J ends were trimmed by 1 base and 7 bases, with 4 bases remaining between them.

The chain joins TRBV4-1 to TRBJ1-1; no reliable D call. CDR3 length: 14 residues. Germline V gene lookup returns CDR1 MGHRA and CDR2 YSYEKL. V gave up 1 base and J gave up 1 base, with 7 bases separating them. Written as DNA, the CDR3 is TGCGCCAGCAGCCAAGGGCTGACGAACACTGAAGCTTTCTTT. As protein: CASSQGLTNTEAFF.

The chain employs TRBV6-5 and TRBJ2-1; possibly TRBD1 for D (6 bases). Trimming shortened V by 2 bases and J by 1 base, and 9 bases separated the two germline ends. The CDR3 sequence is 15 residues long. Per the germline V gene, CDR1 is MNHEY and CDR2 is SVGAGI. CDR3 nucleotide sequence: TGTGCCAGCAGTTACGCCAGGGGTTCCTACAATGAGCAGTTCTTC. It translates to CASSYARGSYNEQFF.

V gene TRBV7-9 combines with J gene TRBJ2-1; D possibly matches TRBD1 or TRBD2 (5 bases each). The CDR3 extends over 11 amino acids. V shed 3 bases and J shed 9 bases, with 6 bases lying between them. Germline values: CDR1 SEHNR, CDR2 FQNEAQ (reference sequence). The CDR3 region is CASSLGPEQFF. The CDR3 DNA is TGTGCCAGCAGCTTGGGACCTGAGCAGTTCTTC.

Of note for this clone: An end of the junction differs from the germline gene, which may be a read error. J is TRBJ1-1 and V is TRBV20-1; D uncertain. The germline V gene has CDR1 DFQATT and CDR2 SNEGSKA (reference sequence). This CDR3 contains 10 residues. The CDR3 loop reads CSATEVSQIF. In DNA form, the CDR3 reads TGCAGTGCTACAGAGGTTTCACAGATCTTT.

This chain joins TRBV19 and TRBJ2-7; TRBD2 matches at 8 bases. Trimming cost V 8 bases and J 0 bases; bases outside gene matches: 6. Per the germline V gene, CDR1 is LNHDA and CDR2 is SQIVND (reference sequence). CDR3 length equals 14 residues. Here the CDR3 DNA reads TGTGCCAGTCGCCGGGGGGGACTCTCCTACGAGCAGTACTTC. Translating it yields CASRRGGLSYEQYF.

This clone came up a few times. The chain joins TRBV29-1 to TRBJ1-1; the D is unclear. CDR3 length equals 11 residues. From germline, CDR1 is SQVTM and CDR2 ANQGSEA. Trimming cost V 7 bases and J 5 bases, with 11 bases left between them. The CDR3 nucleotides are TGCAGCGGCCGTCGGGAGACTGAAGCTTTCTTT. This translates into CSGRRETEAFF. The complete variable domain, with remaining parts taken from reference TRBV29-1 and TRBJ1-1, reads SAVISQKPSRDICQRGTSLTIQCQVDSQVTMMFWYRQQPGQSLTLIATANQGSEATYESGFVIDKFPISRPNLTFSTLTVSNMSPEDSSIYLCSGRRETEAFFGQGTRLTVV.

The chain has TRBV4-1 and TRBJ2-1, with TRBD2 matching over 9 bases. The germline V gene has CDR1 MGHRA and CDR2 YSYEKL. This CDR3 comprises 15 residues. V was clipped by 1 base and J by 7 bases; unmatched bases: 5. Here the CDR3 reads CASSQALTSGNEQFF. CDR3 sequence (DNA): TGCGCCAGCAGCCAAGCTCTGACTAGCGGAAATGAGCAGTTCTTC.

The chain has TRBV19 and TRBJ1-5; D gene unclear. Germline CDR1 is LNHDA and CDR2 is SQIVND (reference sequence). The V and J ends lost 2 bases and 4 bases respectively, with 15 bases between them. The CDR3 totals 16 residues. The CDR3 region has the DNA TGTGCCAGTAGTATATTCGAATTGGCAGATAATCAGCCCCAGCATTTT. This codes for CASSIFELADNQPQHF.

This clone was seen a single time. This chain joins TRBV6-5 and TRBJ1-4, with 8 bases lining up with TRBD1. This CDR3 contains 15 residues. Germline CDR1 and CDR2: MNHEY and SVGAGI. Trimming took 1 base from V and 8 from J; bases not matched to a gene: 6. DNA of the CDR3: TGTGCCAGCAGTTACTGGACAGGGACGGGGGAAAAACTGTTTTTT. Its translation is CASSYWTGTGEKLFF.

The genes are TRBV5-4 and TRBJ1-2, with D possibly matching TRBD1 (6 bases). Looked up from germline, CDR1 is SGHNT and CDR2 is YYREEE (reference sequence). The CDR3 loop spans 13 amino acids. V gave up 4 bases and J gave up 2 bases, with 9 bases separating them. CDR3 nucleotide sequence: TGTGCCAGCAGCGACACAGGGAACTATGGCTACACCTTC. This sequence encodes CASSDTGNYGYTF.

The chain is built from TRBV14 and TRBJ1-3, with D possibly matching TRBD1 (5 bases). With 4 bases removed from V and 6 bases from J, the gap between germline ends came to 13 bases. There are 14 residues in the CDR3. CDR1 and CDR2 from the germline V gene are SGHDN and FVKESK. The DNA of the CDR3 is TGTGCCAGCAGCCCACCGGGGGTAGAAAACACCATATATTTT. This codes for CASSPPGVENTIYF.

CDR3 sequence (DNA): TGTGCCAGTGCTAGGACAGGCAATAGCAATCAGCCCCAGCATTTT. Amino acid sequence: CASARTGNSNQPQHF. This chain uses TRBV19 with TRBJ1-5; 7 nucleotides line up with TRBD1. Germline V lookup: CDR1 LNHDA, CDR2 SQIVND (reference sequence). There are 15 residues in the CDR3. J lost 0 bases, V lost 8 bases, and 7 bases had no gene match.

V gene TRBV7-9 combines with J gene TRBJ2-7; 16 bases align to TRBD2. V lost 4 bases to trimming and J lost 2 bases; unmatched junction nucleotides: 8. CDR1 and CDR2 (germline): SEHNR, FQNEAQ (reference sequence). The CDR3 contains 18 residues. The CDR3 DNA follows: TGTGCCAGCAGCTCCACCGGGACTAGCGGGGGGGCCCCCTACGAGCAGTACTTC. Its protein product is CASSSTGTSGGAPYEQYF.

The chain uses TRBV7-6 and TRBJ1-4; unclear D gene. Trimming pared 1 base from V and 6 bases from J, leaving 6 bases between. This CDR3 is 13 amino acids long. The germline gives CDR1 SGHVS, CDR2 FNYEAQ. CDR3 sequence (DNA): TGTGCCAGCAGCTTAGGGGTGGATGAAAAACTGTTTTTT. Its protein is CASSLGVDEKLFF.

This clone was seen a few times. The chain carries TRBV5-5 and TRBJ1-1; D not resolved. Deletions cut 1 base from V and 7 bases from J, with 11 bases between. Looked up from germline, CDR1 is SGHKS and CDR2 is YYEKEE (reference sequence). The CDR3 runs 13 residues. The CDR3 bases are TGTGCCAGCAGCTTGCCATCAGGTGATGAAGCTTTCTTT. Translated: CASSLPSGDEAFF.

This clone is a singleton in its sample. The rearrangement links TRBV7-8 to TRBJ2-7; the D gene is possibly TRBD2 (5 bases). The CDR3 spans 13 residues. V gave up 5 bases and J gave up 7 bases, with 15 bases separating them. Germline V lookup: CDR1 SGHVS, CDR2 FQNEAQ. Here the CDR3 reads CASSPSGSGEQYF. CDR3 DNA sequence: TGTGCCAGCAGCCCGTCGGGGTCTGGGGAGCAGTACTTC.

V is TRBV27 and J is TRBJ2-2; 7 nucleotides align to TRBD2. In germline, CDR1 is MNHEY, CDR2 SMNVEV (reference sequence). The V and J ends lost 2 bases and 3 bases, in that order; junction bases with no gene match: 6. This CDR3 spans 16 amino acids. The CDR3 DNA sequence: TGTGCCAGCAGTTTACGTGGGGGGAGGGACACCGGGGAGCTGTTTTTT. It yields the protein CASSLRGGRDTGELFF.

The genes are TRBV7-6 and TRBJ2-3; D is perhaps TRBD1 or TRBD2 (5 bases each). The V gene lost 5 bases and the J gene lost 1 base, with 10 bases spanning the gap. The length of the CDR3 is 14 residues. The germline CDR1 and CDR2 sequences are SGHVS and FNYEAQ. In DNA, the CDR3 is TGTGCCAGCAGCCCCCTGGGGGGCACAGATACGCAGTATTTT. This translates into CASSPLGGTDTQYF.

V and J are TRBV9 and TRBJ2-3; 10 positions agree with TRBD2. Germline V gene lookup returns CDR1 SGDLS and CDR2 YYNGEE. The CDR3 runs 16 residues. V lost 4 bases, J lost 0 bases, and 5 bases stayed unmatched. CDR3 amino acids: CASSSGTSASTDTQYF. CDR3 DNA sequence: TGTGCCAGCAGCTCCGGGACTAGCGCTAGCACAGATACGCAGTATTTT.